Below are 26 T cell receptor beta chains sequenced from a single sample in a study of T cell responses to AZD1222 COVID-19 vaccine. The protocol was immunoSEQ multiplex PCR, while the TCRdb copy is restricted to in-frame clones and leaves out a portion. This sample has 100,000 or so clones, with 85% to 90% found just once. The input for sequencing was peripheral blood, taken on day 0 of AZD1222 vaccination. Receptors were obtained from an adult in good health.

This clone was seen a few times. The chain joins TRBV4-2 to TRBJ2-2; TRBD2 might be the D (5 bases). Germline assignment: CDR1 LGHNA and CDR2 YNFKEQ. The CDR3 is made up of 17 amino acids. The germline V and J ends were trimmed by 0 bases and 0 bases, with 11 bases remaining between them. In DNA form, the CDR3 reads TGTGCCAGCAGCCAAGATTGGGGAGCGGCGAACACCGGGGAGCTGTTTTTT. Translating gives CASSQDWGAANTGELFF.

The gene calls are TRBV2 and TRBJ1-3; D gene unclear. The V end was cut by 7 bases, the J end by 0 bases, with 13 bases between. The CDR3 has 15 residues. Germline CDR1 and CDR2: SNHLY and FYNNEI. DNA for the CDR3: TGTGCCAGCATCGGGGAGGTGGTCTCTGGAAACACCATATATTTT. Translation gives CASIGEVVSGNTIYF.

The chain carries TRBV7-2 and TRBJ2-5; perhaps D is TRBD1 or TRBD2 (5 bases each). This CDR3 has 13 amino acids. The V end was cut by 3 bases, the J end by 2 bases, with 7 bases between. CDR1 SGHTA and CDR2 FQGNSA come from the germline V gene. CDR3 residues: CASSLGPQETQYF. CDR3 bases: TGTGCCAGCAGCTTGGGACCGCAAGAGACCCAGTACTTC.

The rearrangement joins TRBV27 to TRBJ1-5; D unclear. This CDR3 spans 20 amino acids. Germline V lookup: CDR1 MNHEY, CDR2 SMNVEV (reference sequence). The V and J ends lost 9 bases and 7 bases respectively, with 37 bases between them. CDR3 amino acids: CARPQLGLGKTHFEVQPQHF. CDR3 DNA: TGTGCCAGGCCGCAGCTTGGTTTAGGTAAAACCCATTTCGAAGTCCAGCCCCAGCATTTT.

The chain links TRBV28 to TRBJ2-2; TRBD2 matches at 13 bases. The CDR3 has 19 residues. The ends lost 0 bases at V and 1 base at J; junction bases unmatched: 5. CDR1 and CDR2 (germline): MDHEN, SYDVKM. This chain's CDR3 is CASSLWGTSGVKNTGELFF. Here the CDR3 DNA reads TGTGCCAGCAGTTTATGGGGGACTAGCGGGGTAAAGAACACCGGGGAGCTGTTTTTT.

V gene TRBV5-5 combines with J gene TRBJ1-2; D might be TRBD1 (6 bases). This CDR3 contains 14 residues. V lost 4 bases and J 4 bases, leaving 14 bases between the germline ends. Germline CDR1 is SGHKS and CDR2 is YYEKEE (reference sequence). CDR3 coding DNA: TGTGCCAGCAGCCCACAGGGACTCCCCTATGGCTACACCTTC. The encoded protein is CASSPQGLPYGYTF.

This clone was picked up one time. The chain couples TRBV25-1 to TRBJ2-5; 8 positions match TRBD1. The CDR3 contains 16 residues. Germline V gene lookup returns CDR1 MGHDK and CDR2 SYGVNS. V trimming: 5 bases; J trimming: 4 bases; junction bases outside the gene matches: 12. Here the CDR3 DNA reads TGTGCCAGCAGTAAAACGACAGGGGCGTACCGAGAGACCCAGTACTTC. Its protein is CASSKTTGAYRETQYF. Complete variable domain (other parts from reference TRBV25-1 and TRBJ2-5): EADIYQTPRYLVIGTGKKITLECSQTMGHDKMYWYQQDPGMELHLIHYSYGVNSTEKGDLSSESTVSRIRTEHFPLTLESARPSHTSQYLCASSKTTGAYRETQYFGPGTRLLVL.

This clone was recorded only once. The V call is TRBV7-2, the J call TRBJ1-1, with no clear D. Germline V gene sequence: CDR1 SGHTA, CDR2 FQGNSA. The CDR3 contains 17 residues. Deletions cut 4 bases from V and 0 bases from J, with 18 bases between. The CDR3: CASSSPTWAGLNTEAFF. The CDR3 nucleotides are TGTGCCAGCAGCTCCCCAACCTGGGCGGGGTTGAACACTGAAGCTTTCTTT.

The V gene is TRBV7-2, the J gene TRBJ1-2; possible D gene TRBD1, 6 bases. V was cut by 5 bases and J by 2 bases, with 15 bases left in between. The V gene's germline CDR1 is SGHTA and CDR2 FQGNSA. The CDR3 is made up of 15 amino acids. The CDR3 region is CASSPSGHQNYGYTF. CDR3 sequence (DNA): TGTGCCAGCAGCCCGTCGGGACACCAAAACTATGGCTACACCTTC. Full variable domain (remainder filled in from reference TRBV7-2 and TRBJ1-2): GAGVSQSPSNKVTEKGKDVELRCDPISGHTALYWYRQSLGQGLEFLIYFQGNSAPDKSGLPSDRFSAERTGGSVSTLTIQRTQQEDSAVYLCASSPSGHQNYGYTFGSGTRLTVV.

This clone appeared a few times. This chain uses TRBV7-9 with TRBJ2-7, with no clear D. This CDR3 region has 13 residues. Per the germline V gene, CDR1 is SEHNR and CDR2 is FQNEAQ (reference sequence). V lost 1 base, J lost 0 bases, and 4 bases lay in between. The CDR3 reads CASSLGNSYEQYF. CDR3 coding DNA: TGTGCCAGCAGCTTAGGGAACTCCTACGAGCAGTACTTC.

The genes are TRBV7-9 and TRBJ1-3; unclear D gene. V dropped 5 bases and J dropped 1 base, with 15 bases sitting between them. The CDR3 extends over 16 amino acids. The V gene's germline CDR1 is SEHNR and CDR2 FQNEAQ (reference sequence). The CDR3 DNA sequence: TGTGCCAGCAGCCCAGTGCGGATTAGTTCTGGAAACACCATATATTTT. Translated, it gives CASSPVRISSGNTIYF.

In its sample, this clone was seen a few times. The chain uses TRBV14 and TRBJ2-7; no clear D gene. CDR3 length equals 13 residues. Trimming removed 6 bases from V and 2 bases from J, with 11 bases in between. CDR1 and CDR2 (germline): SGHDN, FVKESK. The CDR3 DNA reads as TGTGCCAGCAGACTCCGTGGAGCCTACGAGCAGTACTTC. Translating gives CASRLRGAYEQYF.

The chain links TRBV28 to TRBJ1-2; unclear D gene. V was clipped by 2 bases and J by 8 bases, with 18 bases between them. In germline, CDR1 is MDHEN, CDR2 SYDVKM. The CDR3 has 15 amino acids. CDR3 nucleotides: TGTGCCAGCAGTTTAATCGGACCCACCCTGCAGGGCTACACCTTC. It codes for CASSLIGPTLQGYTF.

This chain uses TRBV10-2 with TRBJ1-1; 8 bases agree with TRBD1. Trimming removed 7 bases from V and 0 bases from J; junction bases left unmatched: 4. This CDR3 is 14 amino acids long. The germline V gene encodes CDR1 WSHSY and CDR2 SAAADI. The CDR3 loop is CASTRDRMNTEAFF. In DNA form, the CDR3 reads TGCGCCAGCACCAGGGACAGGATGAACACTGAAGCTTTCTTT.

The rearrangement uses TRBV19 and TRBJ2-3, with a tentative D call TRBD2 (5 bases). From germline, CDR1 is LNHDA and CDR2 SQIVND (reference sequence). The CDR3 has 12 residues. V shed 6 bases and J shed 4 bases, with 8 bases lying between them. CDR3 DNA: TGTGCCAGTAGCCTAGCCTCAGATACGCAGTATTTT. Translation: CASSLASDTQYF.

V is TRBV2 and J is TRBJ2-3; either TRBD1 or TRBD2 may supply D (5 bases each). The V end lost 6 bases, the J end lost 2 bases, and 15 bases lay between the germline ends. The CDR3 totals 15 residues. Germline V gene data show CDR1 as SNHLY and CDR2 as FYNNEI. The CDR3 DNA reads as TGTGCCAGCAGCCCCGGACCGGGACCCACAGATACGCAGTATTTT. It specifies CASSPGPGPTDTQYF.

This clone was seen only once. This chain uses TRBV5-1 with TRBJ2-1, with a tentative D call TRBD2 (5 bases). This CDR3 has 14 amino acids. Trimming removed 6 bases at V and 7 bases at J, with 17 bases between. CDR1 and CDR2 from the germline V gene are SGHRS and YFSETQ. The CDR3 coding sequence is TGCGCCAGCACCTCGACGGGCGGGCAGAATGAGCAGTTCTTC. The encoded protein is CASTSTGGQNEQFF.

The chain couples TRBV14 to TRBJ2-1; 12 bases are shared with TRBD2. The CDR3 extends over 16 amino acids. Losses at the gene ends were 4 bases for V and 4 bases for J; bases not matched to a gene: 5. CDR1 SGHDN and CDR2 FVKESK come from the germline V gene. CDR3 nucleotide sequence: TGTGCCAGCAGCCTCCCGACTAGCGGGGGATACAATGAGCAGTTCTTC. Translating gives CASSLPTSGGYNEQFF.

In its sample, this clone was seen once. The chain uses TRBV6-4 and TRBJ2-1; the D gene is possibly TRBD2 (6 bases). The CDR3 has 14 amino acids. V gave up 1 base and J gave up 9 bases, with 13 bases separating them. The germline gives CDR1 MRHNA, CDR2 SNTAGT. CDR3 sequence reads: CASSDFSQGGEQFF. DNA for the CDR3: TGTGCCAGCAGTGACTTTTCGCAGGGAGGTGAGCAGTTCTTC.

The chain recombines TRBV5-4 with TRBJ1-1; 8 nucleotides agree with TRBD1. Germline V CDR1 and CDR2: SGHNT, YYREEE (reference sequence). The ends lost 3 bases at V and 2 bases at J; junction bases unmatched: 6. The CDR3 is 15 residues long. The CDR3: CASSSPTGGNTEAFF. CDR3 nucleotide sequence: TGTGCCAGCAGCTCACCAACAGGGGGAAACACTGAAGCTTTCTTT.

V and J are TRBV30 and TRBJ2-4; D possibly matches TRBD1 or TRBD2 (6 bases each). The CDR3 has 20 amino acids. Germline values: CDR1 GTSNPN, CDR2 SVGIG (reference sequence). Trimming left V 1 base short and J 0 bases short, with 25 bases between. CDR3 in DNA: TGTGCCTGGAGTGCCGGCAGGGTCGGTGGGGGGCCTCTAGCCAAAAACATTCAGTACTTC. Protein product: CAWSAGRVGGGPLAKNIQYF.

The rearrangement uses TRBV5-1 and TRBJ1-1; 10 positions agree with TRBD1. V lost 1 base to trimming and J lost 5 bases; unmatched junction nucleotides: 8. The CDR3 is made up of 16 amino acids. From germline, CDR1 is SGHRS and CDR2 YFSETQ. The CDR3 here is CASSLPWDRGWTEAFF. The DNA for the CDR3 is TGCGCCAGCAGCTTGCCCTGGGACAGGGGTTGGACTGAAGCTTTCTTT. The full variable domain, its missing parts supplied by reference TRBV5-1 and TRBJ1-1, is KAGVTQTPRYLIKTRGQQVTLSCSPISGHRSVSWYQQTPGQGLQFLFEYFSETQRNKGNFPGRFSGRQFSNSRSEMNVSTLELGDSALYLCASSLPWDRGWTEAFFGQGTRLTVV.

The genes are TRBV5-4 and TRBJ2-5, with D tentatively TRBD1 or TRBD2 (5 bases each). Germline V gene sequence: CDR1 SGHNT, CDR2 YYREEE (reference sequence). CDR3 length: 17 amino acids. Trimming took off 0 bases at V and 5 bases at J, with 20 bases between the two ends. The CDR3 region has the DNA TGTGCCAGCAGCTTGGGGCTTCGGGTCCCTGAGGGGGAGACCCAGTACTTC. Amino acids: CASSLGLRVPEGETQYF.

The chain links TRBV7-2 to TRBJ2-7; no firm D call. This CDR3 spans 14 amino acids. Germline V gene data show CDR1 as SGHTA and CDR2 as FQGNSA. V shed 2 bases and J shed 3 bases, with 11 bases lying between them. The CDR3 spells CASSLRAGHYEQYF. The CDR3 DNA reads TGTGCCAGCAGCTTACGGGCCGGCCACTACGAGCAGTACTTC.

CDR3 nucleotide sequence: TGTGCCAGCAGCCAAGGGGCAGATCAGAACTATGGCTACACCTTC. Translated, it gives CASSQGADQNYGYTF. The rearrangement joins TRBV3-1 (or the pseudogene TRBV3-2) to TRBJ1-2; unclear D gene. This CDR3 is 15 amino acids long. V lost 1 base to trimming and J lost 2 bases, with 11 bases between them. Germline V gene lookup returns CDR1 LGHDT and CDR2 YNNKEL (reference sequence).

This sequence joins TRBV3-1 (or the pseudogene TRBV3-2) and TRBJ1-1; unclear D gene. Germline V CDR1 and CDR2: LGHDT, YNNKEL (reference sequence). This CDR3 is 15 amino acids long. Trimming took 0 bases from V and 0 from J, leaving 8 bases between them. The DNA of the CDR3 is TGTGCCAGCAGCCAAGATACCCCCCTGAACACTGAAGCTTTCTTT. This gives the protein CASSQDTPLNTEAFF.